This T cell receptor (beta chain) appears in the sequencing data of a study of cytomegalovirus exposure and HLA in healthy donors. The wider study: From donors who were HLA-typed, an early data release held 80 million to 85 million unique TCRs. General observations from the study: Published work reported that the classifier diagnosed cytomegalovirus status with high specificity and sensitivity. In an earlier analysis, in some 600 donors, most V segments appeared productive either ~87% or ~30% of the time.

As concerns this clone: Its antigen is unidentified.

The PCR made use of 60 Vbeta and 13 Jbeta primers. Method: immunoSEQ multiplex PCR; TCRdb's copy keeps in-frame clones and lacks some. The sample lists about 190,000 clones, around 75% occurring once. Trimming at V came to 3 bases and at J to 4 bases, leaving 2 bases not matched to a gene. Germline values: CDR1 SGHRS, CDR2 YFSETQ. CDR3 length equals 15 residues. Sample: PBMCs. The receptor comes from a woman in her twenties or thirties in good health and CMV-seropositive. The chain joins TRBV5-1 to TRBJ1-4; 11 bases are a match to TRBD1. The CDR3 spells CASSSGTGGNEKLFF. The CDR3 coding sequence is TGCGCCAGCAGCTCGGGGACAGGGGGTAATGAAAAACTGTTTTTT.